Here is one T cell receptor (beta chain) with its context. The antigen it recognizes is unknown. There are no base qualities to consult, and no much larger clone falls within one base. Whole blood was collected in K2EDTA tubes by collaborating institutions according to the institutions' own protocols. For TCRbeta analysis, collaborators shipped samples as frozen whole blood, isolated PBMCs, or DNA extracted from either of those sample types. This entry belongs to a study of blood T cell repertoires in COVID-19 (dated by TCRdb to the early 2020s). Notes on the research overall: The collaborator samples originated in the United States, Italy and Spain and spanned the acute and convalescent phases of COVID-19. The material from the prospective study consisted of cDNA or gDNA derived from T cells, B-cell-depleted T cells, or PBMCs. Deeply sampled blood TCRbeta repertoires from subjects exposed to, actively infected with, or recovered from COVID-19 were included in the dataset. The repertoires were released in a freely available public database intended as a resource for research on the immune response to SARS-CoV-2. Samples were obtained from the ongoing ImmuneRACE study (first 160 participants) and from about 1,300 subjects provided by 6 global collaborators. The sample metadata nearly always contained a de-identified subject ID, COVID-19 status, age in years and sex. Where available, HLA class I and class II types were taken from metadata supplied by the sample provider and were not determined by assay-based typing.

The CDR3 contains 15 residues, cysteine and phenylalanine counted. The DNA shown is the 45-base CDR3, in frame from base 1. Clipping removes 2 bases from V and 5 bases from J, with 4 as the unmatched junction base count. The immunoSEQ Assay, a bias-controlled multiplex PCR, was used to amplify TCRbeta CDR3 regions from genomic DNA. In the original analysis: The number of nucleated cells in each sample was estimated from the amplification of reference gene primers within the assay. Sequence reads were collapsed and filtered to measure the absolute abundance of every unique TCRbeta CDR3 rearrangement. For each sample, productive Simpson clonality was calculated as the square root of Simpson's diversity index across productive rearrangements. As stored in TCRdb, this immuneACCESS dataset retains in-frame rearrangements with V and J assigned. A fraction of the clones does not appear; measured against another copy, unresolved V genes explain less than half of the discrepancy, and the remainder lacks a known reason. The D gene and trimming were derived from the DNA, and the V and J assignments and clone size from that table. A total of roughly 150,000 clones appear in this sample, 81% of them only once. 8% to 13% of the sample lies in the top ten.

Points the paper makes about the study in general: Clinical and demographic metadata were provided uncurated, with the amount varying by source and participant.

The clonotype was recovered from a man in his sixties with active or convalescent COVID-19. Sequencing was done on a sample of peripheral blood. The V and J genes are TRBV23-1 and TRBJ2-5; 11 central bases correspond to TRBD1. TRBV23-1 is placed among ORFs of uncertain function. The DNA sequence is given as TGCGCCAGCAGTCAACGGACAGGGGGCCACGAGACCCAGTACTTC. This is translated as CASSQRTGGHETQYF.